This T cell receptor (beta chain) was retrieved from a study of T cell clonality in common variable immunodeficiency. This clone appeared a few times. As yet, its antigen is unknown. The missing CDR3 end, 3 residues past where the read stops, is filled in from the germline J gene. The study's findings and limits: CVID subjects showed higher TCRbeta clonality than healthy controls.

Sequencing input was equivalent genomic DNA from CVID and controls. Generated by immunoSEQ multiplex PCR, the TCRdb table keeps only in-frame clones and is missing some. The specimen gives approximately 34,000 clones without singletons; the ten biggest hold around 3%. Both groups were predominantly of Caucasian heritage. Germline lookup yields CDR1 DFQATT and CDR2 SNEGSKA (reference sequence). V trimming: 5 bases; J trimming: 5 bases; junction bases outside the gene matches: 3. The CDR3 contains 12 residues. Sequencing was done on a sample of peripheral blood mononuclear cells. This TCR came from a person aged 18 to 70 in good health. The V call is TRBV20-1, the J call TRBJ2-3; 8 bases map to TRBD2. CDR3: CSAPSGRDTQYF. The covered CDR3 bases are TGCAGTGCTCCAAGCGGGAGAGATACG.